This TCR beta chain emerged from a study of T cell repertoires in cytomegalovirus infection. Study details: Recently identified HLA-C-restricted and well-studied HLA-B-restricted CMV epitopes were used. Both a matching HLA type and CMV infection were indicated by public TCR beta signatures.

The sample holds many counts of this clonotype. Its target is not known. TCRdb reprocessed the reads via MiXCR and lists one record per CDR3 protein. The sample consists of 900,000 to 950,000 distinct CDR3 sequences, around 32% of them appearing once. The CDR3 has 15 residues. CDR1 is SGHVS, CDR2 FQNEAQ, per germline. Trimming cost V 1 base and J 4 bases, with 12 bases left between them. Study results and caveats: The cumulative frequency of public TCR beta families distinguished individuals who carried CMV together with the relevant HLA. In two of eight donors, the top clonotype was HLA-C-restricted CMV-specific.

This TCR came from a human donor in good health (CMV status not recorded). Some clones in this sample may be carry-over from other donors' samples. This sample comprised cultured CD8+ T cells from PBMCs, obtained from culture after CMV antigen stimulation. The chain recombines TRBV7-8 with TRBJ2-3, with unresolved D. Here the CDR3 reads CASSLVVTIADTQYF. In DNA form, the CDR3 reads TGTGCCAGCAGCTTAGTGGTTACGATCGCAGATACGCAGTATTTT.